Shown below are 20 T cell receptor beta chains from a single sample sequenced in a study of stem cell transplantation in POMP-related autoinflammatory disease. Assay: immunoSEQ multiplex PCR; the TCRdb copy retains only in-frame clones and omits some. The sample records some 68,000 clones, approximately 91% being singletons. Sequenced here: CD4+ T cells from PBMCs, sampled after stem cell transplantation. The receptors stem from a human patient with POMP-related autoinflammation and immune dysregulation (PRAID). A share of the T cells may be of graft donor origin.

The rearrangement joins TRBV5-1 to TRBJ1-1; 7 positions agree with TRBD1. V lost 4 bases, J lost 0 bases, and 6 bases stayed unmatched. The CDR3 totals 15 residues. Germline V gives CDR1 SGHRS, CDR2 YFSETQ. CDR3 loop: CASSRTGTVNTEAFF. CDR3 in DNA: TGCGCCAGCAGCCGTACCGGGACAGTGAACACTGAAGCTTTCTTT.

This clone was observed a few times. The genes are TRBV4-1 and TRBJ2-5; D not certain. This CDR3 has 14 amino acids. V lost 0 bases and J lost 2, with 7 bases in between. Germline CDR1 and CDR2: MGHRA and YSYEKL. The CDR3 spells CASSQDGRQETQYF. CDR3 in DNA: TGCGCCAGCAGCCAAGATGGCAGACAAGAGACCCAGTACTTC.

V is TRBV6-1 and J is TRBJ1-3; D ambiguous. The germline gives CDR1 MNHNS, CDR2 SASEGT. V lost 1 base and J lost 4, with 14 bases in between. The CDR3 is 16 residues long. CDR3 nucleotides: TGTGCCAGCAGTGAAGGTTTCGGAGGGCTCGGAAACACCATATATTTT. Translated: CASSEGFGGLGNTIYF.

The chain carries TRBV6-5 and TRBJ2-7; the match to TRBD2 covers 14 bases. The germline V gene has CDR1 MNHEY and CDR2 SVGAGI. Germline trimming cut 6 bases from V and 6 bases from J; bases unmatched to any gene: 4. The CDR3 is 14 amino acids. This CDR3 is CASRGLAGEAEQYF. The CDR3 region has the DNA TGTGCCAGCAGGGGACTAGCGGGAGAAGCCGAGCAGTACTTC.

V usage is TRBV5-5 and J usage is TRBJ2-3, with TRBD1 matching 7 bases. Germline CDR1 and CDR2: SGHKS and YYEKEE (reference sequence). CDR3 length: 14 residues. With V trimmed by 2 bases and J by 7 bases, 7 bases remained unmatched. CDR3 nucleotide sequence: TGTGCCAGCAGCTTTAGGGACAGCTCTTATACGCAGTATTTT. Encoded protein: CASSFRDSSYTQYF.

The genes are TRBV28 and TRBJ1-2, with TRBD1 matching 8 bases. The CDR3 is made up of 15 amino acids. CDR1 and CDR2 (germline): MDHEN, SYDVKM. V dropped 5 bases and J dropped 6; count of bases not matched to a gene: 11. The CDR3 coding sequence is TGTGCCAGCAGTGGCTTTGGACAGGGTGTTAATGGCTACACCTTC. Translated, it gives CASSGFGQGVNGYTF.

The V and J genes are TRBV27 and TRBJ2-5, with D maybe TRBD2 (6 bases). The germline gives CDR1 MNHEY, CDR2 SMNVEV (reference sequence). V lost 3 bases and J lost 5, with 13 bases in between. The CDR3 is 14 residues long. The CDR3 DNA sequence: TGTGCCAGCAGTTTTGCGGGGAAGGAGGAGACCCAGTACTTC. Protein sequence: CASSFAGKEETQYF.

This chain's CDR3 is CASSSGGPIDQPQHF. The CDR3 DNA is TGTGCCAGCAGCTCCGGAGGGCCGATCGATCAGCCCCAGCATTTT. The J gene is TRBJ1-5, the V gene TRBV21-1. TRBV21-1 is flagged as a pseudogene. There are 15 residues in the CDR3.

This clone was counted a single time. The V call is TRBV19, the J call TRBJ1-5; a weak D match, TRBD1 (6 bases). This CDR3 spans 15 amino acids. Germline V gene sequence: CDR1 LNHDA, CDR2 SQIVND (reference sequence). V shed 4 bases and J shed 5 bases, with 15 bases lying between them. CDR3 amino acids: CASSNRRRGHQPQHF. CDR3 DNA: TGTGCCAGTAGTAACCGACGTCGGGGGCATCAGCCCCAGCATTTT.

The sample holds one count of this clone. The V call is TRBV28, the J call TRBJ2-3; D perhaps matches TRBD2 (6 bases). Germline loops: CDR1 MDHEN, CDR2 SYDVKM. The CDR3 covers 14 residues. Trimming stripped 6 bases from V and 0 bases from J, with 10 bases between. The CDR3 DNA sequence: TGTGCCAGCAGGGGGGGACTGAGCACAGATACGCAGTATTTT. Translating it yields CASRGGLSTDTQYF.

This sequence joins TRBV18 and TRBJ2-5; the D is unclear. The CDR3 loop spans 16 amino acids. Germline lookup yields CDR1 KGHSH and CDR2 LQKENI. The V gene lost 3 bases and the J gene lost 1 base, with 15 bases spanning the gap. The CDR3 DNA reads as TGTGCCAGCTCACCTCTTATTCAGGCCATCCAAGAGACCCAGTACTTC. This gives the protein CASSPLIQAIQETQYF.

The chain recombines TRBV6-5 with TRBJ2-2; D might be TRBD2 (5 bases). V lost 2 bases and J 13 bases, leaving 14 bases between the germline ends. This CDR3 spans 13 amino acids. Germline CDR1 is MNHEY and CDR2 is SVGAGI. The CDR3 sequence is CASSYTELGRLFF. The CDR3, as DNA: TGTGCCAGCAGTTACACGGAGCTAGGGAGGCTGTTTTTT.

This CDR3 reads CASRRTGTNTQYF. The CDR3 DNA reads TGTGCCAGCAGACGGACAGGGACAAATACGCAGTATTTT. The chain joins TRBV9 to TRBJ2-3; 8 bases are shared with TRBD1. Germline-derived CDR1 and CDR2 are SGDLS and YYNGEE. CDR3 size: 13 residues. J gave up 7 bases and V 5 bases, and 6 bases lay outside the gene matches. Variable domain in full (rest from reference TRBV9 and TRBJ2-3): DSGVTQTPKHLITATGQRVTLRCSPRSGDLSVYWYQQSLDQGLQFLIQYYNGEERAKGNILERFSAQQFPDLHSELNLSSLELGDSALYFCASRRTGTNTQYFGPGTRLTVL.

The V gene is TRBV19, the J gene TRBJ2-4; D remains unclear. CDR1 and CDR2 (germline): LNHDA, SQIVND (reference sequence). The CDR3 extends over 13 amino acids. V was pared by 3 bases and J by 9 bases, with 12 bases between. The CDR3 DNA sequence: TGTGCCAGTAGTATTGAGCTCAAGGGCATTCAGTACTTC. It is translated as CASSIELKGIQYF. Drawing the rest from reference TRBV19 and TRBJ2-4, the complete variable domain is DGGITQSPKYLFRKEGQNVTLSCEQNLNHDAMYWYRQDPGQGLRLIYYSQIVNDFQKGDIAEGYSVSREKKESFPLTVTSAQKNPTAFYLCASSIELKGIQYFGAGTRLSVL.

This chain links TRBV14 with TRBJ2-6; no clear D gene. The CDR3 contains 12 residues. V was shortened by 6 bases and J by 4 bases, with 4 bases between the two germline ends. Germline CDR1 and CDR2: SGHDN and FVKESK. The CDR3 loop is CASSGGANVLTF. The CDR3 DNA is TGTGCCAGCAGTGGGGGGGCCAACGTCCTGACTTTC. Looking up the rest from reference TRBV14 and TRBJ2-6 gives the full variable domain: EAGVTQFPSHSVIEKGQTVTLRCDPISGHDNLYWYRRVMGKEIKFLLHFVKESKQDESGMPNNRFLAERTGGTYSTLKVQPAELEDSGVYFCASSGGANVLTFGAGSRLTVL.

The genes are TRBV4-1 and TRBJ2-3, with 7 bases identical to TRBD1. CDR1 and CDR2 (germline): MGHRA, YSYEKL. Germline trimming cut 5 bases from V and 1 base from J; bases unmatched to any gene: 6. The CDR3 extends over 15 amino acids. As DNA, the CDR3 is TGCGCCAGCAGCTCACAGGGGTTGGGCACAGATACGCAGTATTTT. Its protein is CASSSQGLGTDTQYF.

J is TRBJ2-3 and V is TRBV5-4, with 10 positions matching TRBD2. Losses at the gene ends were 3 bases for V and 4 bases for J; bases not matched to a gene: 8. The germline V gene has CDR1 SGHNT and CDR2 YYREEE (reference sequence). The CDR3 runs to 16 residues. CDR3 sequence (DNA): TGTGCCAGCAGCTGGGGGCAGCGGGGGGGCCCAGATACGCAGTATTTT. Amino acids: CASSWGQRGGPDTQYF.

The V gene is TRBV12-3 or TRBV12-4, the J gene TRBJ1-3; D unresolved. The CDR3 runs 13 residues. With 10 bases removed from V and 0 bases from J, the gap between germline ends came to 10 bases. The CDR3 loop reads CATAESSGNTIYF. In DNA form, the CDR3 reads TGTGCCACCGCGGAATCCTCTGGAAACACCATATATTTT.

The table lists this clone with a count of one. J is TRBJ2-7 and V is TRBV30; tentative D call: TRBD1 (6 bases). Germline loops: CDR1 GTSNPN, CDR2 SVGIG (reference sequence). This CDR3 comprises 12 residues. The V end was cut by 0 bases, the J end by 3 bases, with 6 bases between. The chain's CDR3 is CAWSVGGYEQYF. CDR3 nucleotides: TGTGCCTGGAGTGTAGGGGGCTACGAGCAGTACTTC. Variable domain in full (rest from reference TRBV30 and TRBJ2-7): SQTIHQWPATLVQPVGSPLSLECTVEGTSNPNLYWYRQAAGRGLQLLFYSVGIGQISSEVPQNLSASRPQDRQFILSSKKLLLSDSGFYLCAWSVGGYEQYFGPGTRLTVT.

The CDR3 reads CASSLVRVGGHPYEQYV. DNA for the CDR3: TGCGCCAGCAGCTTGGTCCGGGTCGGGGGACACCCCTACGAGCAGTACGTC. J is TRBJ2-7 and V is TRBV5-1, with D perhaps being TRBD1 or TRBD2 (6 bases each). The CDR3 covers 17 residues. CDR1 is SGHRS, CDR2 YFSETQ, per germline. V was clipped by 0 bases and J by 2 bases, with 18 bases between them.